This is a list of T cell receptor beta chains from one sample in a study of cytomegalovirus exposure and HLA in healthy donors. The method was immunoSEQ multiplex PCR; TCRdb's version includes in-frame clones alone and lacks a portion of them. Altogether some 170,000 clones are present, around 81% being singletons, with the ten largest covering 0.95% to 1.1%. Sequencing input: PBMCs. The source of these receptors is a woman aged 40 to 49 in good health and CMV-seronegative. Each CDR3 is given with its conserved first and last residue. Each record gives: CDR3 length, J gene, D gene, V gene, clone size, CDR3 DNA, CDR3 protein. A D gene is named only where the DNA matches it firmly. Clone size appears in some rows only: once, few, many, or a class for an expanded clone.

>15|TRBJ1-4|TRBD1|TRBV19|NA
TGTGCCAGTAGAGGGACAGCGGCAACTAATGAAAAACTGTTTTTT
CASRGTAATNEKLFF
>13|TRBJ2-1|TRBD2|TRBV30|NA
TGTGCCTGGAGTTCGGGACTAGCGAATGAGCAGTTCTTC
CAWSSGLANEQFF
>17|TRBJ2-5|NA|TRBV9|NA
TGTGCCAGCAGCGTAGGCAGGTTCGGGGGTCTGGTAGAGACCCAGTACTTC
CASSVGRFGGLVETQYF
>19|TRBJ2-6|NA|TRBV13|NA
TGTGCCAGCAGCTCCCCAGGACAGTGGGGTTTGGGGGGGGCCAACGTCCTGACTTTC
CASSSPGQWGLGGANVLTF
>12|TRBJ2-4|NA|TRBV2|NA
TGTGCCAGCAGTGAGGTAGGGGACATTCAGTACTTC
CASSEVGDIQYF
>14|TRBJ1-5|NA|TRBV6-1|NA
TGTGCCAGCAGGATGCTAGGCCAAACGGGGCCCCAGCATTTT
CASRMLGQTGPQHF
>13|TRBJ1-5|NA|TRBV19|NA
TGTGCCAGTAGTCGCAGGGGTGATCAGCCCCAGCATTTT
CASSRRGDQPQHF
>16|TRBJ2-1|NA|TRBV7-6|once
TGTGCCAGCAGCTTAGATACAGGGAAGCTATACAATGAGCAGTTCTTC
CASSLDTGKLYNEQFF
>16|TRBJ1-3|TRBD1|TRBV28|NA
TGTGCCAGCAGTTTGGGGACAGTCCCCTCTGGAAACACCATATATTTT
CASSLGTVPSGNTIYF
>14|TRBJ2-3|NA|TRBV7-8|NA
TGTGCCAGCACCCTTCGGTACGAGGCAGATACGCAGTATTTT
CASTLRYEADTQYF
>14|TRBJ1-2|TRBD1|TRBV30|NA
TGTGCCTGGGAGGGACAGCAGATTAACTATGGCTACACCTTC
CAWEGQQINYGYTF
>15|TRBJ1-4|NA|TRBV5-1|once
TGCGCCAGCAGCTCGGAGGGTTGGACTAATGAAAAACTGTTTTTT
CASSSEGWTNEKLFF
>16|TRBJ2-1|NA|TRBV1|NA
TGCACCAGCAGCCGAAAAGGGACTAGCGGGATTAATGAGCAGTTCTTC
CTSSRKGTSGINEQFF
>13|TRBJ2-7|NA|TRBV30|NA
TGTGCCTGGAATAGGAGTGCCTTTTCCGAGCAGTACTTC
CAWNRSAFSEQYF
>15|TRBJ2-7|NA|TRBV2|NA
TGTGCCAGCAGTGAAGGGGCCGGTTCAAGCTACGAGCAGTACTTC
CASSEGAGSSYEQYF
>12|TRBJ2-7|TRBD1|TRBV5-8|NA
TGTGCCAGCAGCTCCGGGACAGGATGGCAGTACTTC
CASSSGTGWQYF
>14|TRBJ1-2|NA|TRBV5-4|few
TGTGCCAGCAGCTTGGAACCCGGGCGGAGGGGCTACACCTTC
CASSLEPGRRGYTF
>14|TRBJ2-3|NA|TRBV7-6|NA
TGTGCCAGCAGCTTGGCGGGACAGAGGGATACGCAGTATTTT
CASSLAGQRDTQYF
>15|TRBJ2-1|NA|TRBV7-9|once
TGTGCCAGCACCTCCTTGTGGCGGGATGGCGATGAGCAGTTCTTC
CASTSLWRDGDEQFF
>15|TRBJ2-1|TRBD1|TRBV27|NA
TGTGCCAGCGCTCTAACAGGGGGGCCCTACAATGAGCAGTTCTTC
CASALTGGPYNEQFF
>16|TRBJ2-7|NA|TRBV15|NA
TGTGCCACCAGCAGAGAGGAATTCACACAGGGCCACGAGCAGTACTTC
CATSREEFTQGHEQYF
>14|TRBJ2-7|NA|TRBV6-1|NA
TGTGCCAGCAAGGAAGGGGACAAGTTCTACGAGCAGTACTTC
CASKEGDKFYEQYF
>16|TRBJ2-2|NA|TRBV19|NA
TGTGCCAGTAGAAGGTCTCGAGCGGAAGCCAACGGGGAGCTGTTTTTT
CASRRSRAEANGELFF
>15|TRBJ2-4|NA|TRBV5-1|NA
TGCGCCAGCAGCTTACCAGGATTAGCCAAAAACATTCAGTACTTC
CASSLPGLAKNIQYF
>17|TRBJ2-5|NA|TRBV30|NA
TGTGCCTGGAGGTATTTGAGGGGGTCCCTAGCGGAAGAGACCCAGTACTTC
CAWRYLRGSLAEETQYF
>16|TRBJ2-1|NA|TRBV7-6|NA
TGTGCCAGCAGCTTAGTTCAAGCGGGCATAAACAATGAGCAGTTCTTC
CASSLVQAGINNEQFF